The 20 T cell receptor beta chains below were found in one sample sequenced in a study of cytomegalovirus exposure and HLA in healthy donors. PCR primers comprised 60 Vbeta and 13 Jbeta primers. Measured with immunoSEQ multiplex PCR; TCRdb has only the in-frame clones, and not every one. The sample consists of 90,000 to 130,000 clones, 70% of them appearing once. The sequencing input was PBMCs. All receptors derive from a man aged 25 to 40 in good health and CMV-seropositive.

DNA of the CDR3: TGTGCCAGCAGTATACGGACTAGCGGACTTTTAGAGACCCAGTACTTC. Translated: CASSIRTSGLLETQYF. The J gene is TRBJ2-5, the V gene TRBV11-3, with 10 bases aligning to TRBD2. The CDR3 sequence is 16 residues long. The germline gives CDR1 SGHNT, CDR2 YENEEA. J was trimmed by 4 bases and V by 6 bases; bases with no gene match: 11.

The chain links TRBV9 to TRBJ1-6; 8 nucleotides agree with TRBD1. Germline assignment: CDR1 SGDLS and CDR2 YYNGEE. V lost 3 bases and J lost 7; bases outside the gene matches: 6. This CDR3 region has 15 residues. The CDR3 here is CASSARTGPNSPLHF. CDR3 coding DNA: TGTGCCAGCAGCGCACGGACAGGGCCCAATTCACCCCTCCACTTT.

CDR3 amino acids: CASSYGDRDGQPQHF. The CDR3 DNA sequence: TGCGCCAGCAGCTACGGGGACAGGGATGGACAGCCCCAGCATTTT. The rearrangement joins TRBV5-1 to TRBJ1-5; 9 bases line up with TRBD1. Germline V CDR1 and CDR2: SGHRS, YFSETQ. The CDR3 runs to 15 residues. With V trimmed by 3 bases and J by 7 bases, 8 bases remained unmatched.

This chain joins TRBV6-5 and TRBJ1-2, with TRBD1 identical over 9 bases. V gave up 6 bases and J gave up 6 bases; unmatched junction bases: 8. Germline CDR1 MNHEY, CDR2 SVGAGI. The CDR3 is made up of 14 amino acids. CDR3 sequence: CASRGTGRKHGYTF. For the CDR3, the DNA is TGTGCCAGCAGGGGGACAGGGCGAAAGCATGGCTACACCTTC.

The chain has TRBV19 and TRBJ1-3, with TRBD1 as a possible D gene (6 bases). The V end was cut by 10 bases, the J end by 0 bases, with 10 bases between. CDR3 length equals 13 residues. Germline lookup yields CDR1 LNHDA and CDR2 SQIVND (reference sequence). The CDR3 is CATTGLSGNTIYF. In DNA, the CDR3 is TGTGCCACCACAGGGCTCTCTGGAAACACCATATATTTT. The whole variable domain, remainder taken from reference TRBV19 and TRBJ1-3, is DGGITQSPKYLFRKEGQNVTLSCEQNLNHDAMYWYRQDPGQGLRLIYYSQIVNDFQKGDIAEGYSVSREKKESFPLTVTSAQKNPTAFYLCATTGLSGNTIYFGEGSWLTVV.

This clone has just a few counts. CDR3 nucleotides: TGTGCCAGCTCACGGGGAGAAACTGAAGCTTTCTTT. Translating gives CASSRGETEAFF. The genes are TRBV18 and TRBJ1-1; no reliable D call. Per the germline V gene, CDR1 is KGHSH and CDR2 is LQKENI. This CDR3 spans 12 amino acids. V shed 4 bases and J shed 5 bases, with 8 bases lying between them.

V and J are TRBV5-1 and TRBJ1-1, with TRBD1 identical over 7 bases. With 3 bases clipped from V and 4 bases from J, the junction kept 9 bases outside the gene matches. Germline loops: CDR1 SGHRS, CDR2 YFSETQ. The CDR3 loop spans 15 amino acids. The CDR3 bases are TGCGCCAGCAGCTCACAGGGGAACGGGGGCACTGAAGCTTTCTTT. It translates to CASSSQGNGGTEAFF.

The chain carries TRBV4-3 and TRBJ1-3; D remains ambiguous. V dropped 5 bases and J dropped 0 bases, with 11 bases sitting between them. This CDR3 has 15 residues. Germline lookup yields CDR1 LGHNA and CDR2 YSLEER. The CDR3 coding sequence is TGCGCCAGCAGCACCGACCGGAGCTCTGGAAACACCATATATTTT. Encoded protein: CASSTDRSSGNTIYF.

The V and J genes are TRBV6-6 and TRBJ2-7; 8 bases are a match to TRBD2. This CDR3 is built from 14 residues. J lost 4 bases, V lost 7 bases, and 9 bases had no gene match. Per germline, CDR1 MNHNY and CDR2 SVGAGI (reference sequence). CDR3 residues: CASKGLAGKYEQYV. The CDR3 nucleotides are TGTGCCAGCAAGGGGTTAGCGGGAAAGTACGAGCAGTACGTC.

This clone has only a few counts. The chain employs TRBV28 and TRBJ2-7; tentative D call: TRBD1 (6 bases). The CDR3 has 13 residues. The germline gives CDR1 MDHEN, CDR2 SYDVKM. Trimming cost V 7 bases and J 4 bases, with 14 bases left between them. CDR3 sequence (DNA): TGTGCCAGCACCCAACAGGGATTTTACGAGCAGTACGTC. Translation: CASTQQGFYEQYV.

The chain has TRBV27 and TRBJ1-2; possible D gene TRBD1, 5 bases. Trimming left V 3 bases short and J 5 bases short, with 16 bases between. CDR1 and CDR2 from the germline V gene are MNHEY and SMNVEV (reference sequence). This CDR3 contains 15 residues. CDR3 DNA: TGTGCCAGCAGTTTCTCTACGACACCAGGGTATGGCTACACCTTC. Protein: CASSFSTTPGYGYTF.

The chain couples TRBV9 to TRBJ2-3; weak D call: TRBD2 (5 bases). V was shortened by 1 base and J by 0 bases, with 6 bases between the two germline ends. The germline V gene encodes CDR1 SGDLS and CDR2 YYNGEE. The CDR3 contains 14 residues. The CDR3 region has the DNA TGTGCCAGCAGCGTAAGCGGAAGCACAGATACGCAGTATTTT. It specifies CASSVSGSTDTQYF.

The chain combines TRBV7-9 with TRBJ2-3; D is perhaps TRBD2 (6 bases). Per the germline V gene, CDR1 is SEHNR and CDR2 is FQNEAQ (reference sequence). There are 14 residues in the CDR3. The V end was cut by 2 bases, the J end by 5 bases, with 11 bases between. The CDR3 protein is CASSLLARGDTQYF. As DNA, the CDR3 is TGTGCCAGCAGCTTACTAGCGAGGGGAGATACGCAGTATTTT.

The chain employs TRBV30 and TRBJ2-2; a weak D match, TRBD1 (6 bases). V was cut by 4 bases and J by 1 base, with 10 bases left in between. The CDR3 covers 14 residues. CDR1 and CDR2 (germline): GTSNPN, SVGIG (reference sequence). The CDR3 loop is CAWMGHRNTGELFF. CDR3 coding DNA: TGTGCCTGGATGGGACATAGGAACACCGGGGAGCTGTTTTTT.

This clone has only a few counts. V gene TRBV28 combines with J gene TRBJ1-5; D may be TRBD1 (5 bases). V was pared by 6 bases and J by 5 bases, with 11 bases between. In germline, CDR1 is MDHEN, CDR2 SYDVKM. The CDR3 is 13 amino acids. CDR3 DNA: TGTGCCAGCAGACGACAGCCCGATCAGCCCCAGCATTTT. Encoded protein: CASRRQPDQPQHF.

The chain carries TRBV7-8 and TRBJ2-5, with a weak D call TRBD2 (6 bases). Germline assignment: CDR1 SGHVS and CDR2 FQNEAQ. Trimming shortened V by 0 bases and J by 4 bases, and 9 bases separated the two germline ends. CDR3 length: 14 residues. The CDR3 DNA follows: TGTGCCAGCAGCTTAGCGCTAGCGCCAGAGACCCAGTACTTC. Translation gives CASSLALAPETQYF.

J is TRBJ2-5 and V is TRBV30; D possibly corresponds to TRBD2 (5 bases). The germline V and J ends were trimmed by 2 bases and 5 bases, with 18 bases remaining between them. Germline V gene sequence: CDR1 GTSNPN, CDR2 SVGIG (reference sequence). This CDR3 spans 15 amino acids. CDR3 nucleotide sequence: TGTGCCTGGAGTCCTGACCGGGTGGGAGAGGAGACCCAGTACTTC. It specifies CAWSPDRVGEETQYF.

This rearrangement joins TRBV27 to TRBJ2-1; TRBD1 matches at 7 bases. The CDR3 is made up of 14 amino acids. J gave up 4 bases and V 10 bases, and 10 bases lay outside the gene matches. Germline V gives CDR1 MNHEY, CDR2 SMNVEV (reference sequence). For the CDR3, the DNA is TGTGCCACCACCCCGGGACAGAGATACAATGAGCAGTTCTTC. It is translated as CATTPGQRYNEQFF.

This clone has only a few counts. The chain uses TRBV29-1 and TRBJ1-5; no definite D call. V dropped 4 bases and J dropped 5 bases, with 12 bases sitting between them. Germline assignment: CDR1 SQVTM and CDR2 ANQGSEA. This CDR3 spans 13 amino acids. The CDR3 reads CSVGIDGDQPQHF. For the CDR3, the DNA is TGCAGCGTTGGGATCGACGGGGATCAGCCCCAGCATTTT.

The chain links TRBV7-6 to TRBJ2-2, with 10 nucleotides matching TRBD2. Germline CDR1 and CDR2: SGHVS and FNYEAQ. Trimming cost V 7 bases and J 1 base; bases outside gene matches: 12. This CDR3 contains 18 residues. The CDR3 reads CASNRASSGRGNTGELFF. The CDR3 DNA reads TGTGCCAGCAACCGGGCCTCTAGCGGGAGAGGGAACACCGGGGAGCTGTTTTTT.